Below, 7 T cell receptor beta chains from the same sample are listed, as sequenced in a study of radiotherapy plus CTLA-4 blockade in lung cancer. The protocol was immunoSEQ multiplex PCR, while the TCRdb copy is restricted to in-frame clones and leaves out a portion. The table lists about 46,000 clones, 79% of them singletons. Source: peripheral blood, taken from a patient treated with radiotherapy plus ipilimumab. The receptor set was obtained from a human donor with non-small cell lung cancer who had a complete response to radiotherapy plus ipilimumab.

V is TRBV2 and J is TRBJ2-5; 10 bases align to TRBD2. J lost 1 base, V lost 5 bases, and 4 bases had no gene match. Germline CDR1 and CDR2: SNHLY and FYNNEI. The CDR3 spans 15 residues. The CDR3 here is CASSLSGGPQETQYF. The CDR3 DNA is TGTGCCAGCAGTCTTAGCGGGGGGCCCCAAGAGACCCAGTACTTC.

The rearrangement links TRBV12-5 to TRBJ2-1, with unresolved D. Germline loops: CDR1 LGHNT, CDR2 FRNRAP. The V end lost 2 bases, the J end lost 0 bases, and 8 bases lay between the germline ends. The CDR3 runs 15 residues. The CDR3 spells CASGLMTGSYNEQFF. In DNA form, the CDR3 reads TGTGCTAGTGGTTTGATGACGGGCTCCTACAATGAGCAGTTCTTC.

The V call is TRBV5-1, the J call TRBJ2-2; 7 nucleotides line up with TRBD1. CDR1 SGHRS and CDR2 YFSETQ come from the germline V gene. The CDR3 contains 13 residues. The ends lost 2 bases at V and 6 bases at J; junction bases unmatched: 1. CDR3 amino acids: CASSLDRAGELFF. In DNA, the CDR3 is TGCGCCAGCAGCTTAGACAGGGCCGGGGAGCTGTTTTTT.

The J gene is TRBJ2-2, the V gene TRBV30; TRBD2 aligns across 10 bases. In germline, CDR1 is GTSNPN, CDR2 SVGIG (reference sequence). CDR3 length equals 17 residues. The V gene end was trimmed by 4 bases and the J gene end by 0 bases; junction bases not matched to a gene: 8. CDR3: CAWMTSGFFANTGELFF. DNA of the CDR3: TGTGCCTGGATGACTAGCGGGTTTTTCGCGAACACCGGGGAGCTGTTTTTT.

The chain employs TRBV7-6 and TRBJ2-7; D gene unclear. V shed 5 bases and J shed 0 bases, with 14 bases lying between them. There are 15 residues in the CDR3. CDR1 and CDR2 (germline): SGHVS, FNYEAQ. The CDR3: CASSTEARSSYEQYV. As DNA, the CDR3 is TGTGCCAGCAGCACCGAGGCTAGGAGCTCCTACGAGCAGTACGTC.

CDR3 protein: CASRLTGTSGGTEQYF. The CDR3 nucleotides are TGTGCCAGTAGATTAACGGGGACTAGCGGGGGGACCGAGCAGTACTTC. The chain recombines TRBV19 with TRBJ2-7; 15 nucleotides line up with TRBD2. V lost 6 bases to trimming and J lost 6 bases; unmatched junction nucleotides: 9. This CDR3 comprises 16 residues. Germline loops: CDR1 LNHDA, CDR2 SQIVND (reference sequence).

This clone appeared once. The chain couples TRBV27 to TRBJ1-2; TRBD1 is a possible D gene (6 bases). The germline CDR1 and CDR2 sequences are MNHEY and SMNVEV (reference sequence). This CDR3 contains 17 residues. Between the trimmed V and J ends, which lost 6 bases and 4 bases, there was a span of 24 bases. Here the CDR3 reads CASRPHQGAGEIYGYTF. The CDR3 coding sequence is TGTGCCAGCAGGCCCCATCAAGGGGCAGGGGAGATCTATGGCTACACCTTC.